This paragraph covers one TCR beta chain sequence. Here immunoSEQ multiplex PCR was the method, and the copy in TCRdb shows in-frame clones only, minus some. Counted here are about 170,000 clones, around nine tenths occurring once; the ten biggest clones make up 2.6%. These data come from a study of T cell responses to AZD1222 COVID-19 vaccine. The V and J ends lost 1 base and 9 bases respectively, with 14 bases between them. The CDR3 is 15 residues long. The germline gives CDR1 SGHKS, CDR2 YYEKEE (reference sequence). Specimen: peripheral blood, collected on day 0 of AZD1222 vaccination. The rearrangement joins TRBV5-5 to TRBJ1-6; D perhaps matches TRBD1 (5 bases). The sequence was collected from an adult in good health. The CDR3 is CASSLPGGESSPLHF. CDR3 nucleotide sequence: TGTGCCAGCAGCTTGCCCGGGGGTGAGAGTTCACCCCTCCACTTT.